The 23 T cell receptor beta chains below all came from one sample that was sequenced in a study of early T cells in non-severe SARS-CoV-2 infection. TCRdb passed the 5' RACE reads through MiXCR, listing each CDR3 protein once. The data show 50,000 to 60,000 distinct CDR3 sequences, around 7% seen once. The sequencing used whole blood, collected at baseline. The receptors derive from an adult who was a healthcare worker with PCR-confirmed SARS-CoV-2 infection or an uninfected control (not recorded which).

This clonotype occurred many times. J is TRBJ1-5 and V is TRBV5-1, with D perhaps matching TRBD1 (6 bases). This CDR3 region has 15 residues. V lost 3 bases, J lost 4 bases, and 14 bases lay in between. Germline CDR1 SGHRS, CDR2 YFSETQ. CDR3 sequence (DNA): TGCGCCAGCAGCTCCACCGGGACACTGAATCAGCCCCAGCATTTT. This translates into CASSSTGTLNQPQHF.

There are a few counts of this clonotype. The chain has TRBV20-1 and TRBJ2-3; D is undetermined. CDR1 and CDR2 from the germline V gene are DFQATT and SNEGSKA (reference sequence). V lost 2 bases, J lost 2 bases, and 5 bases lay in between. The CDR3 loop spans 12 amino acids. The chain's CDR3 is CSARYPTDTQYF. Here the CDR3 DNA reads TGCAGTGCTAGATACCCCACAGATACGCAGTATTTT.

A few counts support this clonotype. The genes are TRBV29-1 and TRBJ2-3; D not certain. CDR1 and CDR2 from the germline V gene are SQVTM and ANQGSEA. The V and J ends lost 0 bases and 2 bases respectively, with 15 bases between them. CDR3 size: 16 residues. CDR3 sequence reads: CSVEDGIRTVTDTQYF. CDR3 DNA sequence: TGCAGCGTTGAAGATGGGATAAGGACGGTCACAGATACGCAGTATTTT.

The table lists this clonotype with many counts. The chain has TRBV27 and TRBJ2-7; possibly TRBD1 or TRBD2 for D (6 bases each). V shed 8 bases and J shed 2 bases, with 16 bases lying between them. Germline assignment: CDR1 MNHEY and CDR2 SMNVEV (reference sequence). The length of the CDR3 is 14 residues. CDR3 region: CASGRAGQAYEQYF. The DNA of the CDR3 is TGTGCCAGCGGGCGCGCGGGACAAGCCTACGAGCAGTACTTC.

This clonotype was detected ten times or more. The J gene is TRBJ1-4, the V gene TRBV6-6; 8 bases fit TRBD1. The CDR3 covers 15 residues. Trimming cost V 6 bases and J 8 bases; bases outside gene matches: 11. CDR1 is MNHNY, CDR2 SVGAGI, per germline (reference sequence). The CDR3 loop reads CASSPDRGSDEKLFF. The DNA for the CDR3 is TGTGCCAGCAGCCCTGACAGGGGTTCTGACGAAAAACTGTTTTTT.

This clonotype was counted ten times or more. CDR3 region: CSVQRGGEETQYF. CDR3 nucleotide sequence: TGCAGTGTGCAGCGGGGGGGTGAAGAGACCCAGTACTTC. V is TRBV20-1 and J is TRBJ2-5; 10 positions agree with TRBD2. This CDR3 region has 13 residues. Trimming at V came to 7 bases and at J to 3 bases, leaving 5 bases not matched to a gene. Germline loops: CDR1 DFQATT, CDR2 SNEGSKA (reference sequence).

This clonotype was seen ten or more times. V and J are TRBV4-2 and TRBJ2-5; no clear D. The length of the CDR3 is 15 residues. The V end was cut by 4 bases, the J end by 0 bases, with 12 bases between. CDR1 is LGHNA and CDR2 is YNFKEQ in the germline V gene. The CDR3 nucleotides read TGTGCCAGCAGCCCGGACGCCTCAAACCAAGAGACCCAGTACTTC. Protein: CASSPDASNQETQYF.

The table lists this clonotype with many counts. This rearrangement joins TRBV11-2 to TRBJ2-3; D is ambiguous. Germline CDR1 is SGHAT and CDR2 is FQNNGV. The CDR3 covers 15 residues. Between the trimmed V and J ends, which lost 5 bases and 5 bases, there was a span of 17 bases. CDR3 amino acids: CASSTTQDGLDTQYF. The CDR3 DNA follows: TGTGCCAGCAGCACGACCCAAGACGGCTTAGATACGCAGTATTTT.

This clonotype was detected many times. CDR3 region: CASSLTTDRGYGYTF. DNA of the CDR3: TGTGCCAGCAGCTTAACTACGGACAGGGGCTATGGCTACACCTTC. This chain joins TRBV7-9 and TRBJ1-2; 9 bases agree with TRBD1. CDR3 length equals 15 residues. Germline loops: CDR1 SEHNR, CDR2 FQNEAQ (reference sequence). The V gene end was trimmed by 2 bases and the J gene end by 4 bases; junction bases not matched to a gene: 5. Full variable domain (rest looked up from reference TRBV7-9 and TRBJ1-2): DTGVSQNPRHKITKRGQNVTFRCDPISEHNRLYWYRQTLGQGPEFLTYFQNEAQLEKSRLLSDRFSAERPKGSFSTLEIQRTEQGDSAMYLCASSLTTDRGYGYTFGSGTRLTVV.

This clonotype was seen at least ten times. This chain links TRBV4-3 with TRBJ2-3; D is unresolved. Germline V gene sequence: CDR1 LGHNA, CDR2 YSLEER. The CDR3 runs 13 residues. The V and J ends lost 0 bases and 8 bases respectively, with 9 bases between them. DNA of the CDR3: TGCGCCAGCAGCCAAGAAGGGCCAGGTACGCAGTATTTT. Protein product: CASSQEGPGTQYF.

This clonotype was counted ten times or more. The J gene is TRBJ2-3, the V gene TRBV6-5, with D unclear. Per the germline V gene, CDR1 is MNHEY and CDR2 is SVGAGI. The V and J ends lost 4 bases and 6 bases respectively, with 8 bases between them. This CDR3 contains 12 residues. Written as DNA, the CDR3 is TGTGCCAGCAGTTCACCTGCGGATACGCAGTATTTT. Its protein product is CASSSPADTQYF.

This clonotype has a handful of counts. The chain uses TRBV7-2 and TRBJ2-2; perhaps D is TRBD1 or TRBD2 (5 bases each). Germline V gives CDR1 SGHTA, CDR2 FQGNSA. The CDR3 is made up of 14 amino acids. Between the trimmed V and J ends, which lost 4 bases and 1 base, there was a span of 7 bases. The CDR3 bases are TGTGCCAGCAGCTGGGACCAGAACACCGGGGAGCTGTTTTTT. Translated: CASSWDQNTGELFF.

This clonotype was counted many times. The chain employs TRBV20-1 and TRBJ1-2; D perhaps matches TRBD1 (5 bases). The V gene's germline CDR1 is DFQATT and CDR2 SNEGSKA (reference sequence). The CDR3 runs 16 residues. V gave up 3 bases and J gave up 5 bases, with 22 bases separating them. CDR3 region: CSASLGVRQTQYGYTF. The CDR3 DNA reads as TGCAGTGCTAGCCTGGGGGTTCGCCAGACCCAATATGGCTACACCTTC.

This clonotype was found many times. V and J are TRBV5-6 and TRBJ2-3; D may be TRBD1 or TRBD2 (5 bases each). Deletions cut 1 base from V and 6 bases from J, with 18 bases between. The CDR3 totals 16 residues. CDR1 and CDR2 (germline): SGHDT, YYEEEE. DNA for the CDR3: TGTGCCAGCAGCTTGTGGCTAGGGACGCTGGCGGATACGCAGTATTTT. This gives the protein CASSLWLGTLADTQYF.

This chain uses TRBV20-1 with TRBJ2-1, with TRBD2 identical over 8 bases. This CDR3 contains 13 residues. V dropped 6 bases and J dropped 4; count of bases not matched to a gene: 5. Germline CDR1 is DFQATT and CDR2 is SNEGSKA (reference sequence). CDR3 region: CSAPSGGYNEQFF. The CDR3 DNA is TGCAGTGCACCGAGCGGGGGTTACAATGAGCAGTTCTTC.

Points on this clonotype: Its ends do not fully match the called genes, so a read error is possible. The chain joins TRBV7-7 to TRBJ2-5; 14 bases map to TRBD2. The V gene's germline CDR1 is SSHAT and CDR2 FNYEAQ (reference sequence). This CDR3 region has 17 residues. The CDR3, as DNA: TGTGCTAGCAGCTCGACTAGCGGGGGGGCCGGTCAAGAGACCCAGTACTTC. This codes for CASSSTSGGAGQETQYF.

Concerning this clonotype: One base away lies a much larger clone, so this may be a sequencing read error. This chain uses TRBV7-8 with TRBJ2-5, with D hard to call. Per germline, CDR1 SGHVS and CDR2 FQNEAQ. The CDR3 loop spans 14 amino acids. Trimming left V 5 bases short and J 5 bases short, with 15 bases between. For the CDR3, the DNA is TGTGCCAGCAGCCCCGGGCTAGTCATCGAGACCCAGTACTTC. Translated: CASSPGLVIETQYF.

Ten or more counts support this clonotype. The chain joins TRBV6-1 to TRBJ1-2; D perhaps matches TRBD1 (6 bases). Between the trimmed V and J ends, which lost 4 bases and 8 bases, there was a span of 20 bases. Germline assignment: CDR1 MNHNS and CDR2 SASEGT. CDR3 length: 15 residues. DNA of the CDR3: TGTGCCAGCAGTGCGGGAGGCGGGGACAAAGGGGGCTACACCTTC. It codes for CASSAGGGDKGGYTF.

V and J are TRBV29-1 and TRBJ2-2; D is unclear. Germline V gives CDR1 SQVTM, CDR2 ANQGSEA. The germline V and J ends were trimmed by 7 bases and 6 bases, with 9 bases remaining between them. The CDR3 sequence is 11 residues long. The chain's CDR3 is CSAGPPGELFF. CDR3 nucleotides: TGCAGCGCCGGCCCCCCCGGGGAGCTGTTTTTT.

V is TRBV7-2 and J is TRBJ1-4, with D unclear. V was shortened by 1 base and J by 6 bases, with 18 bases between the two germline ends. CDR3 length: 17 amino acids. Looked up from germline, CDR1 is SGHTA and CDR2 is FQGNSA. In nucleotides, the CDR3 is TGTGCCAGCAGCTTAGTAGGGCAGTTTTACACCCATGAAAAACTGTTTTTT. Protein: CASSLVGQFYTHEKLFF.

Ten or more counts support this clonotype. The CDR3 here is CSAHRFGTEVYNSPLHF. The CDR3 region has the DNA TGCAGTGCTCATAGATTCGGGACAGAAGTTTATAATTCACCCCTCCACTTT. This chain connects TRBV20-1 to TRBJ1-6; 7 bases are shared with TRBD1. The V gene's germline CDR1 is DFQATT and CDR2 SNEGSKA (reference sequence). This CDR3 has 17 amino acids. V gave up 5 bases and J gave up 4 bases; unmatched junction bases: 14.

This clonotype has at least ten counts. This sequence joins TRBV6-6 and TRBJ2-3; D is perhaps TRBD2 (6 bases). The CDR3 loop spans 12 amino acids. The V end lost 5 bases, the J end lost 4 bases, and 7 bases lay between the germline ends. In germline, CDR1 is MNHNY, CDR2 SVGAGI (reference sequence). The CDR3 DNA follows: TGTGCCAGCAGTACGGGGGCAGATACGCAGTATTTT. Protein product: CASSTGADTQYF.

This clonotype was counted ten times or more. V gene TRBV20-1 combines with J gene TRBJ2-3; maybe TRBD2 (6 bases). CDR3 length: 14 residues. V gave up 6 bases and J gave up 2 bases, with 15 bases separating them. From germline, CDR1 is DFQATT and CDR2 SNEGSKA (reference sequence). In DNA form, the CDR3 reads TGCAGTGCCCAGCCGGCGGGGACCACAGATACGCAGTATTTT. It is translated as CSAQPAGTTDTQYF.